The 12 T cell receptor beta chains listed next were all sequenced from one sample in a study of T cells in localized non-small cell lung cancer. TCRdb's copy holds only in-frame clones and misses some; the assay was immunoSEQ multiplex PCR. Among 50,000 to 65,000 clones listed, about four fifths were seen once. Sequencing was performed on PBMCs, taken before any cancer treatment. The receptor set was obtained from a man aged 35 to 69 with stage II lung adenocarcinoma.

This chain uses TRBV2 with TRBJ1-3; D gene unclear. Trimming removed 1 base from V and 0 bases from J, with 10 bases in between. The length of the CDR3 is 16 residues. CDR1 and CDR2 (germline): SNHLY, FYNNEI. The CDR3, as DNA: TGTGCCAGCAGTGAAGGAGCCCCGCGCTCTGGAAACACCATATATTTT. Its protein product is CASSEGAPRSGNTIYF.

The chain combines TRBV19 with TRBJ1-3, with 9 bases identical to TRBD1. Germline V gene lookup returns CDR1 LNHDA and CDR2 SQIVND (reference sequence). The CDR3 contains 17 residues. J gave up 1 base and V 4 bases, and 8 bases lay outside the gene matches. CDR3 nucleotides: TGTGCCAGTAGTAGAAACCGGGACAGGGTATCTGGAAACACCATATATTTT. As protein: CASSRNRDRVSGNTIYF.

This chain joins TRBV9 and TRBJ1-1, with D hard to call. The ends were cut back, 0 bases at V and 1 base at J, with 10 bases in the middle. CDR1 and CDR2 (germline): SGDLS, YYNGEE. The CDR3 totals 15 residues. The CDR3 nucleotides are TGTGCCAGCAGCGTAGATCCAGGATCGAACACTGAAGCTTTCTTT. Translation gives CASSVDPGSNTEAFF.

The V and J genes are TRBV7-6 and TRBJ2-7; 8 bases map to TRBD1. The CDR3 extends over 15 amino acids. Germline V lookup: CDR1 SGHVS, CDR2 FNYEAQ. V lost 4 bases and J lost 6; bases outside the gene matches: 11. In DNA form, the CDR3 reads TGTGCCAGCAGCTACCGACAGGGGATAAGTCGCGAGCAGTACTTC. This translates into CASSYRQGISREQYF.

For the CDR3, the DNA is TGTGCCAGCAGCTCCATCAGGGGAATGAACACTGAAGCTTTCTTT. It translates to CASSSIRGMNTEAFF. The chain recombines TRBV11-2 with TRBJ1-1; perhaps TRBD1 as D (6 bases). CDR3 size: 15 residues. The germline V gene encodes CDR1 SGHAT and CDR2 FQNNGV. The V and J ends lost 4 bases and 0 bases respectively, with 12 bases between them.

V usage is TRBV13 and J usage is TRBJ2-3, with D possibly TRBD2 on 6 matching bases. CDR3 size: 15 residues. V lost 5 bases to trimming and J lost 2 bases, with 14 bases between them. Germline CDR1 and CDR2: PRHDT and FYEKMQ (reference sequence). The CDR3 sequence: CASSPWRGNTDTQYF. Here the CDR3 DNA reads TGTGCCAGCAGCCCCTGGCGGGGCAACACAGATACGCAGTATTTT.

The V gene is TRBV6-5, the J gene TRBJ1-2, with 9 bases matching TRBD1. Germline V gene data show CDR1 as MNHEY and CDR2 as SVGAGI. This CDR3 has 13 amino acids. The trim removed 6 bases at V and 8 bases at J, leaving 7 bases unmatched. Written as DNA, the CDR3 is TGTGCCAGCAGGGGACAGGGAAGTAACGGCTACACCTTC. Translated: CASRGQGSNGYTF.

The chain combines TRBV15 with TRBJ1-5; no firm D call. The V end lost 0 bases, the J end lost 5 bases, and 11 bases lay between the germline ends. The germline gives CDR1 LNHNV, CDR2 YYDKDF (reference sequence). The CDR3 totals 15 residues. The CDR3 here is CATSRDIHGDQPQHF. DNA for the CDR3: TGTGCCACCAGCAGAGATATCCATGGGGATCAGCCCCAGCATTTT.

This clone was recorded a few times. The chain couples TRBV30 to TRBJ1-1, with 8 bases aligning to TRBD1. With V trimmed by 5 bases and J by 7 bases, 6 bases remained unmatched. The V gene's germline CDR1 is GTSNPN and CDR2 SVGIG (reference sequence). The length of the CDR3 is 12 residues. This CDR3 is CAWDKGQGEAFF. Here the CDR3 DNA reads TGTGCCTGGGATAAAGGACAGGGTGAAGCTTTCTTT.

J is TRBJ2-1 and V is TRBV7-2; 10 nucleotides line up with TRBD2. The germline V gene has CDR1 SGHTA and CDR2 FQGNSA. Losses at the gene ends were 5 bases for V and 9 bases for J; bases not matched to a gene: 10. This CDR3 comprises 15 residues. In DNA form, the CDR3 reads TGTGCCAGCAGCCCGCGAGCGGGAGGGCCAGGTGAGCAGTTCTTC. It specifies CASSPRAGGPGEQFF.

The rearrangement uses TRBV7-3 and TRBJ2-2; unclear D gene. Trimming cost V 2 bases and J 6 bases, with 10 bases left between them. The CDR3 length is 14 residues. The germline V gene has CDR1 SGHTA and CDR2 FQGTGA. CDR3 DNA sequence: TGTGCCAGCAGCTTAGGCGGAGTGGCCGGGGAGCTGTTTTTT. Its protein is CASSLGGVAGELFF.

This chain connects TRBV19 to TRBJ1-5, with 11 bases lining up with TRBD1. There are 14 residues in the CDR3. CDR1 and CDR2 (germline): LNHDA, SQIVND (reference sequence). V shed 6 bases and J 4 bases; nucleotides not matched to a gene: 2. The CDR3 nucleotides read TGTGCCAGTAGCGGGACAGGGGGTAATCAGCCCCAGCATTTT. Protein sequence: CASSGTGGNQPQHF.